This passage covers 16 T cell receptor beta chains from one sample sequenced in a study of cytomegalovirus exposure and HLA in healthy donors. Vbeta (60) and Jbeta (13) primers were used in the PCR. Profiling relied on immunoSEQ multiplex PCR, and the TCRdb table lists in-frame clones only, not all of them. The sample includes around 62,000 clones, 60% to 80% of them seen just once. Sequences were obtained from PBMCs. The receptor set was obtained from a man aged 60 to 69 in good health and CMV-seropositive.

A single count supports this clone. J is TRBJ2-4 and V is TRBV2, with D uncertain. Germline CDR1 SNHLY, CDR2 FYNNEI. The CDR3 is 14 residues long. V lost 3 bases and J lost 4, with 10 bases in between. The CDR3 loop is CASSDDTLKNIQYF. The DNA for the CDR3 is TGTGCCAGCAGTGACGACACCCTGAAAAACATTCAGTACTTC. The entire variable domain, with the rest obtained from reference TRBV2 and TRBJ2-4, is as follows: EPEVTQTPSHQVTQMGQEVILRCVPISNHLYFYWYRQILGQKVEFLVSFYNNEISEKSEIFDDQFSVERPDGSNFTLKIRSTKLEDSAMYFCASSDDTLKNIQYFGAGTRLSVL.

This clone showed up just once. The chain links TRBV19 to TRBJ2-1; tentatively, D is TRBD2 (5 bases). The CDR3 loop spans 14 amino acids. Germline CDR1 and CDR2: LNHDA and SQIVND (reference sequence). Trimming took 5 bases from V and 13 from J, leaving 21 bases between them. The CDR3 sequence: CASSASPGSINQFF. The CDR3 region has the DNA TGTGCCAGTAGTGCCTCTCCGGGATCCATAAACCAGTTCTTC.

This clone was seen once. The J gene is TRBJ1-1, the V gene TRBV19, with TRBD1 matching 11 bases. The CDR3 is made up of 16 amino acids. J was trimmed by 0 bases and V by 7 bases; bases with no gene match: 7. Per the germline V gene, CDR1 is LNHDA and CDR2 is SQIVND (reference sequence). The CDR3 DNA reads TGTGCCAGTACCGGGACAGGGGGTATGATGAACACTGAAGCTTTCTTT. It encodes CASTGTGGMMNTEAFF.

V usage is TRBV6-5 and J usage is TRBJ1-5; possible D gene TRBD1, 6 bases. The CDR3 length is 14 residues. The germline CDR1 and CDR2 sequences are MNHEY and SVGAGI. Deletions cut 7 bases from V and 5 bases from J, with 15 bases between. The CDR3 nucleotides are TGTGCCAGCACCAGGAGGGGGGGCGATCAGCCCCAGCATTTT. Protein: CASTRRGGDQPQHF.

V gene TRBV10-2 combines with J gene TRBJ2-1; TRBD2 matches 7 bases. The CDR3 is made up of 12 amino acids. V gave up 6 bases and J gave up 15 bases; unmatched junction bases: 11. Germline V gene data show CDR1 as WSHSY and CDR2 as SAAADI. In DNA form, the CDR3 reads TGCGCCAGCAGGGGGGAGGGCCCGTACCCGTTCTTC. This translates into CASRGEGPYPFF.

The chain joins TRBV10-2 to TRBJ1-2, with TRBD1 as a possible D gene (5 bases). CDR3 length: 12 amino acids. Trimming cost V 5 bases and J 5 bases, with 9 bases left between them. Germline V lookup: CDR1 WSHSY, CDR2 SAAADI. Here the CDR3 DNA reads TGCGCCAGCAGTCCCCAGGGTTATGGCTACACCTTC. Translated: CASSPQGYGYTF.

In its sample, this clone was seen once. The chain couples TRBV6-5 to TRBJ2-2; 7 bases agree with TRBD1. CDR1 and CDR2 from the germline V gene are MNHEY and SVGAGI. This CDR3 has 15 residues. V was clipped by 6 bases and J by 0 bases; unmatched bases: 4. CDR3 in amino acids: CASRLTGTNTGELFF. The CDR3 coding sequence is TGTGCCAGCAGGTTGACAGGGACGAACACCGGGGAGCTGTTTTTT.

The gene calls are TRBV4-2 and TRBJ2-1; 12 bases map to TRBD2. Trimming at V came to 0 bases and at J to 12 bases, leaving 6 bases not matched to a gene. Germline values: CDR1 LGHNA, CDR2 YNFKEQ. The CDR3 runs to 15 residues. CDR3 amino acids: CASSQDGLAGSRQFF. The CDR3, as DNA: TGTGCCAGCAGCCAAGACGGACTAGCGGGATCAAGGCAGTTCTTC.

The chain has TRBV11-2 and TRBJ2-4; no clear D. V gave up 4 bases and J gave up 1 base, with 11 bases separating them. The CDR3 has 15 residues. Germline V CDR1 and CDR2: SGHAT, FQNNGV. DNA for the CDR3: TGTGCCAGCAGCTCTAGGATGGAGGCCAAAAACATTCAGTACTTC. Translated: CASSSRMEAKNIQYF.

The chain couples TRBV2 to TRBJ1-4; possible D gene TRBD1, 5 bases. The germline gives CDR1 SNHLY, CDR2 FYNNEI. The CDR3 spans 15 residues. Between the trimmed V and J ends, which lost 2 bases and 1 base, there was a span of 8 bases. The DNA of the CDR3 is TGTGCCAGCAGTGAAAACGGACAAACTAATGAAAAACTGTTTTTT. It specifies CASSENGQTNEKLFF. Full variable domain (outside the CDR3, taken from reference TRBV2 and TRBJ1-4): EPEVTQTPSHQVTQMGQEVILRCVPISNHLYFYWYRQILGQKVEFLVSFYNNEISEKSEIFDDQFSVERPDGSNFTLKIRSTKLEDSAMYFCASSENGQTNEKLFFGSGTQLSVL.

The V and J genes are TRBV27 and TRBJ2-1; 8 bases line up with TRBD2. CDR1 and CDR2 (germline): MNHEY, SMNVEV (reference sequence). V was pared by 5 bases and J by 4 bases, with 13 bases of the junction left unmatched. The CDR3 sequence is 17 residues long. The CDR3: CASSPRVSGRLYNEQFF. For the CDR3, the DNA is TGTGCCAGCAGTCCAAGGGTAAGCGGGAGACTGTACAATGAGCAGTTCTTC.

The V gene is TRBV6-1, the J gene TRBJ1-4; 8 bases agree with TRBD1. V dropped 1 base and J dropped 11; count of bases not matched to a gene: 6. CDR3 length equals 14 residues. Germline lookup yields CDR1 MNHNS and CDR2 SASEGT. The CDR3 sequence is CASSEGGQAPKLFF. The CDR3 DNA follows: TGTGCCAGCAGTGAAGGGGGACAGGCCCCCAAACTGTTTTTT.

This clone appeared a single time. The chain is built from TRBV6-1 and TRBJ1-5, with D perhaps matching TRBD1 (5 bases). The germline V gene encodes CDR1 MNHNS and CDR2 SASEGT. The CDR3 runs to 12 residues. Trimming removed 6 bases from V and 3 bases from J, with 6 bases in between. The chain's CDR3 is CASRDNNQPQHF. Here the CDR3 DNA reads TGTGCCAGCAGGGACAACAATCAGCCCCAGCATTTT.

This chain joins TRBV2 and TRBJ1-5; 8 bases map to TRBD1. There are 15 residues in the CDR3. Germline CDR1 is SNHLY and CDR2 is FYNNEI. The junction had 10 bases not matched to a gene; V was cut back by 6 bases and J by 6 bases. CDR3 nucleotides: TGTGCCAGCAGCGCTCTAGGACAGGGAAGTCAGCCCCAGCATTTT. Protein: CASSALGQGSQPQHF.

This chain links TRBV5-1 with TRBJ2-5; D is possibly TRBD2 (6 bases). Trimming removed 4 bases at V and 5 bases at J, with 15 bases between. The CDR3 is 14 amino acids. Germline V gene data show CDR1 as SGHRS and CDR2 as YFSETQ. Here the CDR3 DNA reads TGCGCCAGCAGCGCCCACGGCGGGGAGGAGACCCAGTACTTC. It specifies CASSAHGGEETQYF.

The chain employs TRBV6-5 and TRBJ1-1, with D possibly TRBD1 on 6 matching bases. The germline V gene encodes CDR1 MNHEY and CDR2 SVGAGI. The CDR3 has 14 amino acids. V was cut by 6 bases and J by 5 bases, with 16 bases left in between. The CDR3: CASRPRGEVTEAFF. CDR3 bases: TGTGCCAGCAGACCCAGGGGTGAGGTGACTGAAGCTTTCTTT.